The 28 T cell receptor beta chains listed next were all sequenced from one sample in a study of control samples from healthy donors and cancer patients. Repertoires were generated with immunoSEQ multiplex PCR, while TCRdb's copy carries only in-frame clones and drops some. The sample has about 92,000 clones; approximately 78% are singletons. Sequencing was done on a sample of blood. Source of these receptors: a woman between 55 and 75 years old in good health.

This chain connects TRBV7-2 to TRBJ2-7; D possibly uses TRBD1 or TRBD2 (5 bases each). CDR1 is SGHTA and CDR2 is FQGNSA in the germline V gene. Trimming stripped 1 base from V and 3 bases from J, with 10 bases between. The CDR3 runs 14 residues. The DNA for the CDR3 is TGTGCCAGCAGCTTAGGGGGGTCCGGCTACGAGCAGTACTTC. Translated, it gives CASSLGGSGYEQYF.

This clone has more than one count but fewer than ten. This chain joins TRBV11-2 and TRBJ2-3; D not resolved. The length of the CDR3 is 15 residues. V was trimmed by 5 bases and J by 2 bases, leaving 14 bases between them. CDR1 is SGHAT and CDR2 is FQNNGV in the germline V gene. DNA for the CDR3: TGTGCCAGCAGCCCCCAACCGCGACCCACAGATACGCAGTATTTT. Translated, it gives CASSPQPRPTDTQYF.

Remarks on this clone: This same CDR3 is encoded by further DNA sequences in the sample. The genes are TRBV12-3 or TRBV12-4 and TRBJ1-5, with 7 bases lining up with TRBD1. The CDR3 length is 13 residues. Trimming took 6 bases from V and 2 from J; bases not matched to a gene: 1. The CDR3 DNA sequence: TGTGCCAGCAGAGGGACAGGCAATCAGCCCCAGCATTTT. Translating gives CASRGTGNQPQHF.

The CDR3 DNA sequence: TGTGCCAGCAGCCCGGCGGGGGTAGTCTCCTACGAGCAGTACTTC. Its translation is CASSPAGVVSYEQYF. This chain joins TRBV5-4 and TRBJ2-7; 7 bases are shared with TRBD2. V lost 4 bases to trimming and J lost 0 bases; unmatched junction nucleotides: 7. The CDR3 extends over 15 amino acids. Germline V gene sequence: CDR1 SGHNT, CDR2 YYREEE (reference sequence).

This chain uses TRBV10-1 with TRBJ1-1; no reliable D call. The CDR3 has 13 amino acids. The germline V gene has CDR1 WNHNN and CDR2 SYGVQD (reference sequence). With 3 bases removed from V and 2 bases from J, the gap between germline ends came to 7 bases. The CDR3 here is CASSELRNTEAFF. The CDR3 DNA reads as TGCGCCAGCAGTGAACTACGCAACACTGAAGCTTTCTTT.

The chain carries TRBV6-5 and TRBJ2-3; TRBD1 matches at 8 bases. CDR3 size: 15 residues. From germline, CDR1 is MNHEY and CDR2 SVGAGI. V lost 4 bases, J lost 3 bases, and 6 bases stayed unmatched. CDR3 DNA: TGTGCCAGCAGTTTCACAGGGGGAAAAACAGATACGCAGTATTTT. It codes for CASSFTGGKTDTQYF.

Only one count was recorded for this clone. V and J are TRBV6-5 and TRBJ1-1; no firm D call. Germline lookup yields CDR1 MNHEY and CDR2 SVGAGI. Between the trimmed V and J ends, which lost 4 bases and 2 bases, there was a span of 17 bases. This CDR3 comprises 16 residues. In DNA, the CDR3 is TGTGCCAGCAGTTCCTTAAAAGGGAGGTCAAACACTGAAGCTTTCTTT. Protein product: CASSSLKGRSNTEAFF.

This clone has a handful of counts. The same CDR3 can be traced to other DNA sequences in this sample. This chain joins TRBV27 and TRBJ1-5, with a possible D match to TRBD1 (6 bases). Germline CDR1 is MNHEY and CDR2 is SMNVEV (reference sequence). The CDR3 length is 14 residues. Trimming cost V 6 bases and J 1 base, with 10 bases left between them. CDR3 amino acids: CASRTTGSNQPQHF. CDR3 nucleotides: TGTGCCAGCAGGACCACAGGGAGCAATCAGCCCCAGCATTTT.

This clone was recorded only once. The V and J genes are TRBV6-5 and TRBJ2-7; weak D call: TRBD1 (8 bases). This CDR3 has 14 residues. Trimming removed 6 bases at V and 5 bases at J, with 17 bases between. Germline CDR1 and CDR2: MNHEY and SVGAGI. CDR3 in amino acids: CASRSGGQAHEQYF. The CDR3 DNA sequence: TGTGCCAGCAGATCGGGGGGACAGGCCCACGAGCAGTACTTC.

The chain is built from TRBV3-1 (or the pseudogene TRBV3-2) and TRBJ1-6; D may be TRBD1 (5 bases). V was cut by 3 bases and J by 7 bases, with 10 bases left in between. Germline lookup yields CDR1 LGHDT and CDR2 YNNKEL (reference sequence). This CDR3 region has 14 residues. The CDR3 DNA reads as TGTGCCAGCAGCCATACAGGACGGAATTCACCCCTCCACTTT. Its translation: CASSHTGRNSPLHF.

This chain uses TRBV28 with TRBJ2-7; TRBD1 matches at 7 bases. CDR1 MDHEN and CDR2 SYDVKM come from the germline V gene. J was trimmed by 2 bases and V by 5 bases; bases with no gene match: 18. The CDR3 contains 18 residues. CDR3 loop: CASSLYRPPRQGAYEQYF. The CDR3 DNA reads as TGTGCCAGCAGTCTATATCGACCTCCGAGACAGGGTGCCTACGAGCAGTACTTC.

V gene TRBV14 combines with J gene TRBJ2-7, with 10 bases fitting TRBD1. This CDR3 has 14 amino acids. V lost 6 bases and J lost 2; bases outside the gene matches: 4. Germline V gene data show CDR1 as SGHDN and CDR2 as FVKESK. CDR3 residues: CASRRGQGAYEQYF. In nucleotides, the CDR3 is TGTGCCAGCAGACGTGGACAGGGGGCCTACGAGCAGTACTTC.

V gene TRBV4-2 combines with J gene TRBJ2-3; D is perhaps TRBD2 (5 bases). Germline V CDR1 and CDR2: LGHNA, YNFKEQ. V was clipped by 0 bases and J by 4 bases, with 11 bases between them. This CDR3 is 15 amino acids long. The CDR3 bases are TGTGCCAGCAGCCAAGAGAGGTTAGCGCCAGATACGCAGTATTTT. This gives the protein CASSQERLAPDTQYF.

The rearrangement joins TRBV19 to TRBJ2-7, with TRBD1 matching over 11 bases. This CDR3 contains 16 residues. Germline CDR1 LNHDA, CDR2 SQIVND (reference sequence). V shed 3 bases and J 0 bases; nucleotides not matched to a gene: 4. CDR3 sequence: CASSILGQGGSYEQYF. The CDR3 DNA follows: TGTGCCAGTAGTATTCTGGGACAGGGGGGCTCCTACGAGCAGTACTTC.

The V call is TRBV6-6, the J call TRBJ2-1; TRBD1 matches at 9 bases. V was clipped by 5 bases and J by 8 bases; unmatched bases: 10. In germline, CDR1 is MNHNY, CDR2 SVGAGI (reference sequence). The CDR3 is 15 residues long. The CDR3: CASSTGGAEGYEQFF. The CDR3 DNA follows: TGTGCCAGCAGTACAGGGGGCGCGGAGGGGTATGAGCAGTTCTTC.

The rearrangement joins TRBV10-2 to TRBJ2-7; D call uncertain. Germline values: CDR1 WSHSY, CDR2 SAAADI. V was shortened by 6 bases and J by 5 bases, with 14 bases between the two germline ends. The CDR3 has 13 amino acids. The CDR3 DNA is TGCGCCAGCAGCGAGCTGGGCGGCCACGAGCAGTACTTC. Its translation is CASSELGGHEQYF.

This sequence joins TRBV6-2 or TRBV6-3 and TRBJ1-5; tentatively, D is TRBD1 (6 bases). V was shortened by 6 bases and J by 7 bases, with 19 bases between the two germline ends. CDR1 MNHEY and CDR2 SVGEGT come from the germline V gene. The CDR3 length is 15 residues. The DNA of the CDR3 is TGTGCCAGCAGCCAACCGGGGGGGCCGGGGCAGCCCCAGCATTTT. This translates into CASSQPGGPGQPQHF.

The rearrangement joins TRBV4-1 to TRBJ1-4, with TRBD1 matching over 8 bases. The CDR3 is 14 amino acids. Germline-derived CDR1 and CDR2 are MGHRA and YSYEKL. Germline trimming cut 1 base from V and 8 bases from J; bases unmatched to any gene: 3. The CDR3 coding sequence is TGCGCCAGCAGCCAAGGCAGGGGGCGGGAAAAACTGTTTTTT. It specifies CASSQGRGREKLFF.

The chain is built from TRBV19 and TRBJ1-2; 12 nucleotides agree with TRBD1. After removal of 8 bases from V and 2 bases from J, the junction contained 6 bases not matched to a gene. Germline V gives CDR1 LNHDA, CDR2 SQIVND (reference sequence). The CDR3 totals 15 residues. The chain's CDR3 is CASRPGTGGNYGYTF. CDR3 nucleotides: TGTGCCAGTCGACCGGGGACAGGGGGCAACTATGGCTACACCTTC.

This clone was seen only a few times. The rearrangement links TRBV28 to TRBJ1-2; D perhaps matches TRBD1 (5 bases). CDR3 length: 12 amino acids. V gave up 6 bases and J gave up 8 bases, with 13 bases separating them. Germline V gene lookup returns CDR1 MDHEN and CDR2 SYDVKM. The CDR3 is CASSPRTGGYTF. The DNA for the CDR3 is TGTGCCAGCAGCCCCCGTACAGGCGGCTACACCTTC.

The CDR3 here is CASTPSPCQYF. CDR3 sequence (DNA): TGTGCCAGCACCCCCAGCCCCTGCCAGTACTTC. V is TRBV21-1 and J is TRBJ2-4. TRBV21-1 is assigned pseudogene status. The CDR3 runs 11 residues.

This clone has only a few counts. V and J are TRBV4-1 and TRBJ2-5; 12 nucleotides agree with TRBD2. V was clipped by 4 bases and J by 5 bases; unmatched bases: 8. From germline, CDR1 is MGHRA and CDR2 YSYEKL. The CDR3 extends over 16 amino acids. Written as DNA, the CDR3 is TGCGCCAGCAGCCTCCGACTAGCGGGAGCGGGGGAGACCCAGTACTTC. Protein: CASSLRLAGAGETQYF.

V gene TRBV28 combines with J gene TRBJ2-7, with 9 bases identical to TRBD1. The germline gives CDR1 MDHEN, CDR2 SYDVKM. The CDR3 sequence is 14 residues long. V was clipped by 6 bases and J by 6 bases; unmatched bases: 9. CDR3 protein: CASRGTGFPREQYF. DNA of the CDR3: TGTGCCAGCAGGGGGACAGGGTTTCCGCGCGAGCAGTACTTC.

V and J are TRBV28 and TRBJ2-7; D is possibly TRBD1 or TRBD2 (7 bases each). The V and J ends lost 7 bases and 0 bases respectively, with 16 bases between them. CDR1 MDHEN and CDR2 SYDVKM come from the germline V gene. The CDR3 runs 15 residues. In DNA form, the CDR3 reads TGTGCCAGCACCTCAGGGGGGGCCAGCTCCTACGAGCAGTACTTC. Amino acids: CASTSGGASSYEQYF.

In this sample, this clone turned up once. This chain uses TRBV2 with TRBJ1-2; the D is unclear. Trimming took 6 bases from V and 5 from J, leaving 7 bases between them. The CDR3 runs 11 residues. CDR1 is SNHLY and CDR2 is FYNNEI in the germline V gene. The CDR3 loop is CASRRTYGYTF. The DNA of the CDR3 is TGTGCCAGCAGGAGGACGTATGGCTACACCTTC.

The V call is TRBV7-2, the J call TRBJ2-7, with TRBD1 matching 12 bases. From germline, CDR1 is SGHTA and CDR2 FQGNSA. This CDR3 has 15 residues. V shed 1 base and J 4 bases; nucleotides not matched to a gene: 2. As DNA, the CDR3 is TGTGCCAGCAGCTTAGGGGGACAGGGGGCGTACGAGCAGTACTTC. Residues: CASSLGGQGAYEQYF.

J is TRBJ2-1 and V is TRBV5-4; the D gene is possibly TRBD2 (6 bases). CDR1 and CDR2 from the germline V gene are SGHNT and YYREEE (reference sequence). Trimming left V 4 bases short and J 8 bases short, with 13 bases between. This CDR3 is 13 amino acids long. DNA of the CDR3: TGTGCCAGCAGCGCCGGGACTGCCTATGAGCAGTTCTTC. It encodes CASSAGTAYEQFF.

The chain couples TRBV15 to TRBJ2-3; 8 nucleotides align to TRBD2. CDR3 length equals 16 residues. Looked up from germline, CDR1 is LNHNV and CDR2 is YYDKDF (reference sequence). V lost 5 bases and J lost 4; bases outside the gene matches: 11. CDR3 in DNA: TGTGCCACCAGCGTAGGGTCGGGAGGGAAGGCAGATACGCAGTATTTT. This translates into CATSVGSGGKADTQYF.